These T cell receptor beta chains were read from a single sample in a study of blood T cell repertoires in COVID-19. Repertoires were generated with immunoSEQ multiplex PCR, while TCRdb's copy carries only in-frame clones and drops some. The sample shows about 180,000 clones, approximately 85% of them seen only once. The sample was peripheral blood. The receptors here all came from a woman of 80 years or more with acute or convalescent COVID-19. Each CDR3 is given with its conserved first and last residue. The order of the fields is V gene, clone size, J gene, CDR3 protein. Only some rows state a clone size, as once, few, many or a class for expanded clones.

>TRBV5-1|-|TRBJ2-2
CASSLGLPSAGELFF
>TRBV29-1|once|TRBJ1-2
CSVGSRPALGTGYTF
>TRBV30|-|TRBJ2-3
CAWSGASGNTDTQYF
>TRBV6-2/TRBV6-3|-|TRBJ2-7
CASSYGGTHSYEQYF
>TRBV4-1|-|TRBJ2-5
CASSQGAQTPQETQYF
>TRBV2|-|TRBJ1-4
CASRSSLNEKLFF
>TRBV30|once|TRBJ1-2
CAWLRNRGTGYTF
>TRBV5-1|-|TRBJ2-7
CASSFGQGFYEQYF
>TRBV7-9|-|TRBJ1-1
CASTLSQGEGNTEAFF
>TRBV7-8|-|TRBJ2-4
CASSLVRDSRLKNIQYF
>TRBV2|once|TRBJ2-7
CASSTGTGNYEQYF
>TRBV10-2|-|TRBJ2-1
CASSVSRGEQFF
>TRBV19|once|TRBJ1-1
CASSIPWTGPNTEAFF
>TRBV19|-|TRBJ1-1
CASVDIYNTEAFF
>TRBV6-2/TRBV6-3|-|TRBJ2-3
CASSYWPSFTDTQYF
>TRBV19|few|TRBJ1-6
CASSRGRSSSYNSPLHF
>TRBV29-1|-|TRBJ1-1
CSEKERGNTEAFF
>TRBV6-6|-|TRBJ1-2
CASRESGAWGYTF